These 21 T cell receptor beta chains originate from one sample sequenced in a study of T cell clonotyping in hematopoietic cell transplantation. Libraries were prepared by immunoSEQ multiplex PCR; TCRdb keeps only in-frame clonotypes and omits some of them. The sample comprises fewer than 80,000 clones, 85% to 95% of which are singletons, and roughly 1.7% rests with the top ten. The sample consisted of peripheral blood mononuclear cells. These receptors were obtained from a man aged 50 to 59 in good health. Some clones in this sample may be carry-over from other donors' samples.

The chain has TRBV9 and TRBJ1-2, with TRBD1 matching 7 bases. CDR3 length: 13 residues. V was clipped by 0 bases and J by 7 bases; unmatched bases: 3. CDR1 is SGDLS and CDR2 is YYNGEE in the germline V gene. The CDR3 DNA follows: TGTGCCAGCAGCGTAGAGGGGGCCGGTGGCTACACCTTC. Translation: CASSVEGAGGYTF.

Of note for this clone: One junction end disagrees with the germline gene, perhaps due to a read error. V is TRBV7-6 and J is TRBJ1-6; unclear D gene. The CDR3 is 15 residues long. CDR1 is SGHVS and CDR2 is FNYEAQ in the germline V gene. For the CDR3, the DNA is TGTGCCAGCAGCTCCCGTCTGGGCTACAGTTCATCCCTCCACTTT. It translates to CASSSRLGYSSSLHF.

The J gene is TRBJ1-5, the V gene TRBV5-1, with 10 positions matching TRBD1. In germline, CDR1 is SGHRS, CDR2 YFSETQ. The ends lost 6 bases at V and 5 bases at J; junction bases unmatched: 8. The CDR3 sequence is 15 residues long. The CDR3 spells CASTPSGQGDQPQHF. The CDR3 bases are TGCGCCAGCACCCCGTCCGGACAGGGGGATCAGCCCCAGCATTTT.

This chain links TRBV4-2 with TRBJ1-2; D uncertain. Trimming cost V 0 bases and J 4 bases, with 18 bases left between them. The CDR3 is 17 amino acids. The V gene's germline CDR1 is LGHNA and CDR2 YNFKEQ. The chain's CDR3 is CASSQDETRRFSYGYTF. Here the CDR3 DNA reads TGTGCCAGCAGCCAAGATGAGACGCGCCGCTTTAGCTATGGCTACACCTTC.

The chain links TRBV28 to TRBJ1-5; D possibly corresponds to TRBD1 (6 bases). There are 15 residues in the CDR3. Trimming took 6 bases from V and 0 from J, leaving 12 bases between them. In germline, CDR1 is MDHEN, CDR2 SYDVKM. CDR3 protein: CASSNREYSNQPQHF. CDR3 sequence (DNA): TGTGCCAGCAGCAACAGGGAATATAGCAATCAGCCCCAGCATTTT.

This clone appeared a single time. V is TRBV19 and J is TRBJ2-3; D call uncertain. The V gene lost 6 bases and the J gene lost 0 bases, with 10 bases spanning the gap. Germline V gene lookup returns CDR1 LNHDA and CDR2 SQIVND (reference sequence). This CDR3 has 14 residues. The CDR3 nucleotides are TGTGCCAGTAGCTCACAGTTTAGCACAGATACGCAGTATTTT. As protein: CASSSQFSTDTQYF. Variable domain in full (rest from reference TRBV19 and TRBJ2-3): DGGITQSPKYLFRKEGQNVTLSCEQNLNHDAMYWYRQDPGQGLRLIYYSQIVNDFQKGDIAEGYSVSREKKESFPLTVTSAQKNPTAFYLCASSSQFSTDTQYFGPGTRLTVL.

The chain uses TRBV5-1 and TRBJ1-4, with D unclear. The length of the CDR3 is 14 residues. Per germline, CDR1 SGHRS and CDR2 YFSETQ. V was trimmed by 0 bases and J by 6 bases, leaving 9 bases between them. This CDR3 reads CASSLDTSDEKLFF. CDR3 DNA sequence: TGCGCCAGCAGCTTGGACACCTCTGATGAAAAACTGTTTTTT. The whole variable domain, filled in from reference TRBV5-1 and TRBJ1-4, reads KAGVTQTPRYLIKTRGQQVTLSCSPISGHRSVSWYQQTPGQGLQFLFEYFSETQRNKGNFPGRFSGRQFSNSRSEMNVSTLELGDSALYLCASSLDTSDEKLFFGSGTQLSVL.

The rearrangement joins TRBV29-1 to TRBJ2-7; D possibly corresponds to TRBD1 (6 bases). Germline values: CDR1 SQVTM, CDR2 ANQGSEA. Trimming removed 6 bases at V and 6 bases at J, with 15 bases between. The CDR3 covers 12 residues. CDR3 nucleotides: TGCAGCGTCCCATCCCCCAGGGGCGAGCAGTACTTC. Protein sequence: CSVPSPRGEQYF.

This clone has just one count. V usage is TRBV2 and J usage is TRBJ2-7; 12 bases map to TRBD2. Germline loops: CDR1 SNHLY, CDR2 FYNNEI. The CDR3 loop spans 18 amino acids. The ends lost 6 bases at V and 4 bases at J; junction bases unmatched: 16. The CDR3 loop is CASSHPQSPSGRGYEQYF. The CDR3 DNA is TGTGCCAGCAGCCATCCCCAATCTCCTAGCGGGAGGGGGTACGAGCAGTACTTC.

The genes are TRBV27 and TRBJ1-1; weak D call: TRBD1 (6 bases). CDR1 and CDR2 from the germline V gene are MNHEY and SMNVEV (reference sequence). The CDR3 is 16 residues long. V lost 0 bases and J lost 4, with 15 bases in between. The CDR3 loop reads CASSLSRGYLGTEAFF. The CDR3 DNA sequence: TGTGCCAGCAGTTTATCGAGGGGGTACTTGGGCACTGAAGCTTTCTTT.

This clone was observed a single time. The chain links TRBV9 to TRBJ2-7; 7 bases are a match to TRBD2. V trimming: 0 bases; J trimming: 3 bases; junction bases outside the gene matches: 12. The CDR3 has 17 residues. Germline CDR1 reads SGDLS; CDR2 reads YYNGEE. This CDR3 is CASSVGVTGLGLYEQYF. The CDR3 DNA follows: TGTGCCAGCAGCGTAGGAGTTACAGGACTAGGTCTCTACGAGCAGTACTTC.

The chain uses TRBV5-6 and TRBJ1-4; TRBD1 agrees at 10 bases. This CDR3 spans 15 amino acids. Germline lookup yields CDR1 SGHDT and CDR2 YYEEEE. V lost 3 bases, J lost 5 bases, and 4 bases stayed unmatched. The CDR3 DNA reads TGTGCCAGCAGCTCGACGGGACAGGGGAATGAAAAACTGTTTTTT. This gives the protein CASSSTGQGNEKLFF.

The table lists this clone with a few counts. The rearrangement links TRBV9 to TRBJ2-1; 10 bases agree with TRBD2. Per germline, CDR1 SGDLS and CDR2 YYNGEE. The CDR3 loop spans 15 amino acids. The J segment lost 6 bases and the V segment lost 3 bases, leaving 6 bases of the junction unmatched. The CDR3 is CASSGRAGGSNEQFF. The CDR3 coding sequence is TGTGCCAGCAGCGGAAGAGCGGGAGGGAGCAATGAGCAGTTCTTC.

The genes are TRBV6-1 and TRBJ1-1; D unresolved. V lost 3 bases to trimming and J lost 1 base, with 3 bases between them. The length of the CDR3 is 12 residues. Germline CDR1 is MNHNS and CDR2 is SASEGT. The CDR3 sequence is CASSEENTEAFF. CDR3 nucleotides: TGTGCCAGCAGTGAGGAGAACACTGAAGCTTTCTTT.

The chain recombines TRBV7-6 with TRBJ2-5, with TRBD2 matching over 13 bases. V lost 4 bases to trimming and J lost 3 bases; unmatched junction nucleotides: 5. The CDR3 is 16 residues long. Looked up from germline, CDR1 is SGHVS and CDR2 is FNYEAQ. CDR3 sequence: CASSSYGLAGEETQYF. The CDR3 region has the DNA TGTGCCAGCAGCTCATACGGACTAGCGGGGGAAGAGACCCAGTACTTC.

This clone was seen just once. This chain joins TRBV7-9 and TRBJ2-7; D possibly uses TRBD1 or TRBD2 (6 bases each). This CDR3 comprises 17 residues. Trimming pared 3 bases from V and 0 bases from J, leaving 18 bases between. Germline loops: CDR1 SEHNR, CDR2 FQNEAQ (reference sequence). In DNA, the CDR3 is TGTGCCAGCAGCTTGTTCGGGGGCCAAGCCATCTCCTACGAGCAGTACTTC. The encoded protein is CASSLFGGQAISYEQYF.

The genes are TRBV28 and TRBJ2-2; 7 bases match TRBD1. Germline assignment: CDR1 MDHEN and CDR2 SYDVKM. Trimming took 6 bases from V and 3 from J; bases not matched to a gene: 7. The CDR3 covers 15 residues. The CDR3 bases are TGTGCCAGCAGGGACCGGACAGGCTACACCGGGGAGCTGTTTTTT. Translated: CASRDRTGYTGELFF.

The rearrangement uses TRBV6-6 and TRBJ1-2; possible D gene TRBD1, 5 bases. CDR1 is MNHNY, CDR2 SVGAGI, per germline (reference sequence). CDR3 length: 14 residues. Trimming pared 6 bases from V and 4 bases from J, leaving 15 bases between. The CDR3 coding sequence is TGTGCCAGCAGCCCGGTGGCAGGGTCCTATGGCTACACCTTC. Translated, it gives CASSPVAGSYGYTF.

The CDR3, as DNA: TGTGCCATCAGTGAGTCTTCGACGGGTAACTATGGCTACACCTTC. Protein sequence: CAISESSTGNYGYTF. This chain connects TRBV10-3 to TRBJ1-2; no definite D call. The V and J ends lost 0 bases and 1 base respectively, with 9 bases between them. This CDR3 contains 15 residues. Germline-derived CDR1 and CDR2 are ENHRY and SYGVKD.

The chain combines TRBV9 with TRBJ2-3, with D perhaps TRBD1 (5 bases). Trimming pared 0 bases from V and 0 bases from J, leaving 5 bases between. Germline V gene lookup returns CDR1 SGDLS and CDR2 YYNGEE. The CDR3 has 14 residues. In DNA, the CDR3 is TGTGCCAGCAGCGTAGCAGGGAGCACAGATACGCAGTATTTT. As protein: CASSVAGSTDTQYF.

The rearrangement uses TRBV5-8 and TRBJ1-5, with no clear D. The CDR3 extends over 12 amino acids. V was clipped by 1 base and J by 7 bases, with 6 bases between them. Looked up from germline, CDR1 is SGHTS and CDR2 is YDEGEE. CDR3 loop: CASSLLGQPQHF. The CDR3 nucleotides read TGTGCCAGCAGCTTGTTAGGACAGCCCCAGCATTTT.